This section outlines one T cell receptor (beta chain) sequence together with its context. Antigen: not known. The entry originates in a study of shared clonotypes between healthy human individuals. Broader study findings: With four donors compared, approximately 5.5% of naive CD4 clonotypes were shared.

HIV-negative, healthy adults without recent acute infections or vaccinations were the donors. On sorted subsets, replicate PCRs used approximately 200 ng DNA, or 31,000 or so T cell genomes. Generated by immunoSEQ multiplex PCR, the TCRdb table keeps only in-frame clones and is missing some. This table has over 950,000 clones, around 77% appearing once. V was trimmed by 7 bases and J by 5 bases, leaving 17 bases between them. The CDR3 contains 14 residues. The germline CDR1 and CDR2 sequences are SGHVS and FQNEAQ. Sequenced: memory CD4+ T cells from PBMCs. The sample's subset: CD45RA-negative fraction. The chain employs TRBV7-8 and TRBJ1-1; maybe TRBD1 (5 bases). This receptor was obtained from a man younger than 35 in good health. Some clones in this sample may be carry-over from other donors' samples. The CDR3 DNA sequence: TGTGCCAGCATCCTAGTCGGGGGGAGAACTGAAGCTTTCTTT. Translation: CASILVGGRTEAFF.